This TCR beta chain was sequenced for a study of monozygotic twins with inflammatory bowel disease. Study results and limitations: IBD patients exhibited fewer clonotypes shared with other individuals than healthy twins, particularly with disease activity.

After skipping T cell sorting, the authors isolated total RNA from whole blood. A word on this clonotype: As yet, its antigen is unknown.

TCRdb re-called the 5' RACE reads, yielding one record per CDR3 amino acid sequence without DNA. Its clone listing holds 420,000 or so distinct CDR3 sequences. The source is a human donor with ulcerative colitis or Crohn's disease, or a healthy co-twin of an affected twin (not recorded which). Sequenced material: blood.

CDR3 sequence reads: CASSGDRASKNIQYF. The rearrangement links TRBV19 to TRBJ2-4; the TCRdb D gene call, TRBD1, has no DNA to confirm it. This CDR3 is built from 15 residues. Germline values: CDR1 LNHDA, CDR2 SQIVND (reference sequence).